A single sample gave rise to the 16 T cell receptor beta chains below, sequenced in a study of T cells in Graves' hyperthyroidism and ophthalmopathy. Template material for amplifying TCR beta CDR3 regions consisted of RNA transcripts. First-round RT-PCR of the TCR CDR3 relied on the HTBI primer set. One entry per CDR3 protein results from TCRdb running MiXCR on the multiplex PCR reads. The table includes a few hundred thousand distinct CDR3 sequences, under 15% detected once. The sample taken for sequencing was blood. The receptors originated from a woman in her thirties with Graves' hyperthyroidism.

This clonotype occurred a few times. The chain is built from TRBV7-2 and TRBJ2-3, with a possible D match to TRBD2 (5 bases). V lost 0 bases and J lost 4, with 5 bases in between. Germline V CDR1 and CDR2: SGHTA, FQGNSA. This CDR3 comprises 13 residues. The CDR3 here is CASSLALADTQYF. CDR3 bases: TGTGCCAGCAGCTTAGCACTAGCAGATACGCAGTATTTT.

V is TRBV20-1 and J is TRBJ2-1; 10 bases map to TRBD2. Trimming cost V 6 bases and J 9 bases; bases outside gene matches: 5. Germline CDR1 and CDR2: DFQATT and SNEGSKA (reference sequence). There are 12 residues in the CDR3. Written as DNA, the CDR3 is TGCAGTGCCCTAGCGGGGGCTGGTGAGCAGTTCTTC. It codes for CSALAGAGEQFF.

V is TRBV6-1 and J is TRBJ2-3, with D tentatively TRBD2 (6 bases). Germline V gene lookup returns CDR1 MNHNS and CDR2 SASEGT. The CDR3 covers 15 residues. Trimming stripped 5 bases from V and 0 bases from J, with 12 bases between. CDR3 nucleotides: TGTGCCAGCAGTAGACCGAGCGGGAGCACAGATACGCAGTATTTT. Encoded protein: CASSRPSGSTDTQYF.

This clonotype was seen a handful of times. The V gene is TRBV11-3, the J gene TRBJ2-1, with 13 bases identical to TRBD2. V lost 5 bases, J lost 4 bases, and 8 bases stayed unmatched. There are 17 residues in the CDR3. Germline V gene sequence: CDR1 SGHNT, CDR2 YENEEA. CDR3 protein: CASSPRLAGGVYNEQFF. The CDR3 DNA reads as TGTGCCAGCAGCCCCAGACTAGCGGGAGGTGTATACAATGAGCAGTTCTTC.

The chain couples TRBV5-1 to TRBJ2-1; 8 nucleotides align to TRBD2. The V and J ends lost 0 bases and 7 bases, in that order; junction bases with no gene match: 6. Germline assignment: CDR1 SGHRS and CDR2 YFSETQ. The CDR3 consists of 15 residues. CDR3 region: CASSLDDGRGNEQFF. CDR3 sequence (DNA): TGCGCCAGCAGCTTGGATGACGGGAGGGGGAATGAGCAGTTCTTC.

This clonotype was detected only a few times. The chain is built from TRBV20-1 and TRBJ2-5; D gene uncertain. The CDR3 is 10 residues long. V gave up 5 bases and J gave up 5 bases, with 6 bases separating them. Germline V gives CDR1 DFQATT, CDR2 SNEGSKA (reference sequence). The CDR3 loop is CSASVETQYF. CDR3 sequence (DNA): TGCAGTGCTTCCGTGGAGACCCAGTACTTC.

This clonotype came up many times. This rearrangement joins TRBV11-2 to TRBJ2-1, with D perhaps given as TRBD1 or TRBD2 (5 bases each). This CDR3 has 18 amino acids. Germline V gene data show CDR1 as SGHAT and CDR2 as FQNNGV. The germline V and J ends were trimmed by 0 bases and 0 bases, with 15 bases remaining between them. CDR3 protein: CASSLDYTGPRSYNEQFF. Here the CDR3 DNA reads TGTGCCAGCAGCTTAGACTACACGGGACCCCGCTCCTACAATGAGCAGTTCTTC.

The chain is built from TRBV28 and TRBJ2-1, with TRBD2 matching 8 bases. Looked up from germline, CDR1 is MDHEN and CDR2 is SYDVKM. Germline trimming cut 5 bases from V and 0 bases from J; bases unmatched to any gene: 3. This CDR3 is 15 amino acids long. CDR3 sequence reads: CASSPAGGSYNEQFF. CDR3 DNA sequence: TGTGCCAGCAGTCCGGCGGGAGGCTCCTACAATGAGCAGTTCTTC.

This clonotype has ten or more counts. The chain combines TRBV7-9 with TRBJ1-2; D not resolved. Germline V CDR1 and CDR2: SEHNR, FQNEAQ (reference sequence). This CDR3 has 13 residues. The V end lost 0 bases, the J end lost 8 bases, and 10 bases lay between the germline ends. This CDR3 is CASSLAQQLGYTF. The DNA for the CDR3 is TGTGCCAGCAGCTTAGCGCAACAACTCGGCTACACCTTC.

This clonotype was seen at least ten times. As DNA, the CDR3 is TGTGCCAGCACCAAGGGAGGGAACACCGGGGAGCTGTTTTTT. This sequence encodes CASTKGGNTGELFF. The chain recombines TRBV28 with TRBJ2-2; D is perhaps TRBD2 (6 bases). This CDR3 contains 14 residues. V was clipped by 7 bases and J by 1 base, with 10 bases between them. The germline V gene has CDR1 MDHEN and CDR2 SYDVKM.

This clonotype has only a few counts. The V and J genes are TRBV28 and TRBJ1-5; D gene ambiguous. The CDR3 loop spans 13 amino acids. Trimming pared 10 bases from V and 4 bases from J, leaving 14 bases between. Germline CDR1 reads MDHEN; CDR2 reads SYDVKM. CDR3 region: CATQHRGNQPQHF. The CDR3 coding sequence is TGTGCCACCCAACACCGGGGAAATCAGCCCCAGCATTTT.

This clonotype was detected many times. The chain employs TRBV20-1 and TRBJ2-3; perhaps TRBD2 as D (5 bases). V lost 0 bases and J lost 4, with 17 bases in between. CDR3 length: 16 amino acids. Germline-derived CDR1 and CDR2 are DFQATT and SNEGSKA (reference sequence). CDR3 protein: CSARDPRRTAADTQYF. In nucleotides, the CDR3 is TGCAGTGCTAGAGATCCCCGGAGGACTGCGGCAGATACGCAGTATTTT.

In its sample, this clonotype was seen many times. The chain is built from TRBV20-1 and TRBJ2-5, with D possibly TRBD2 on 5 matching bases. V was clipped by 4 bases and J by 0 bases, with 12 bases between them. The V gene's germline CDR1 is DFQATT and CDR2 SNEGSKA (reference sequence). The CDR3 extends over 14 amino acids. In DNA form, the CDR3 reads TGCAGTGCTATTGGAAGGAGGTACCAAGAGACCCAGTACTTC. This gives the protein CSAIGRRYQETQYF.

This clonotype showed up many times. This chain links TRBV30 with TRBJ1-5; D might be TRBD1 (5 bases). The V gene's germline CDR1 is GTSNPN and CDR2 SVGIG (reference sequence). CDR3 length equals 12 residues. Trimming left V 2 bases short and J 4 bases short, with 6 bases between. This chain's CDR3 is CAWSQGNQPQHF. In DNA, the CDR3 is TGTGCCTGGAGTCAGGGAAATCAGCCCCAGCATTTT.

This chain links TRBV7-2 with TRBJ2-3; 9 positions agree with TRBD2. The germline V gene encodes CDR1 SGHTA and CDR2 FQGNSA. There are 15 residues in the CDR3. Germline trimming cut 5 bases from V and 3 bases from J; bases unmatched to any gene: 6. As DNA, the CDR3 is TGTGCCAGCAGCCTGGATAGCGGGGGTACAGATACGCAGTATTTT. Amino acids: CASSLDSGGTDTQYF.

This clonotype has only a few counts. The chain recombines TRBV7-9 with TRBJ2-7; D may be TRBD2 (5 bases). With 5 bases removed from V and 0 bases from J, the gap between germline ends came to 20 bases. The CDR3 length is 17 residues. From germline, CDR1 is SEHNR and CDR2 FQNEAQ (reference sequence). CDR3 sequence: CASSHHKPGLASYEQYF. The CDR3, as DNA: TGTGCCAGCAGCCATCACAAACCCGGGCTAGCCTCCTACGAGCAGTACTTC.